The following is a T cell receptor (beta chain) sequence with its context. What it recognizes is unknown. Trimming pared 3 bases from V and 2 bases from J, leaving 4 bases between. The CDR3 covers 12 residues. Germline V gene data show CDR1 as SEHNR and CDR2 as FQNEAQ (reference sequence). The data originate from a study of neoadjuvant anti-PD-1 for oral cavity cancer. Whole-study findings and limits: Higher pretreatment Treg/Th17 ratios tracked higher pretreatment blood clonality. Each response group had just a few patients in TCR analyses.

Profiled with immunoSEQ multiplex PCR; TCRdb holds only in-frame clones, not every one. The table has about 9,800 clones, under 75% seen once; the top ten hold almost 4.5%. The time point was: after neoadjuvant nivolumab, at surgical resection. Blood cells were analyzed directly, without culture or expansion. Sequencing used PBMCs, obtained after nivolumab (anti-PD-1) treatment. The TCR originated in a person aged 35-79 years with oral cavity squamous cell carcinoma. The chain combines TRBV7-9 with TRBJ2-5; D is ambiguous. The CDR3 loop is CASSFPQETQYF. The CDR3 coding sequence is TGTGCCAGCAGCTTCCCTCAAGAGACCCAGTACTTC.